The clone carrying this TCR beta chain was counted a few times. Its target is unknown. This CDR3 is 17 amino acids long. Germline lookup yields CDR1 LNHDA and CDR2 SQIVND (reference sequence). V was trimmed by 4 bases and J by 3 bases, leaving 21 bases between them. It was with 60 Vbeta and 13 Jbeta primers that the PCR ran. Produced via immunoSEQ multiplex PCR; TCRdb's table is partial and in-frame only. The data contain approximately 160,000 clones, 65% to 80% of them singletons. This entry comes from a study of cytomegalovirus exposure and HLA in healthy donors. Study-level background: From 150 million to 200 million T cells, an earlier analysis saw 120 million or so unique TCR beta sequences.

Study results and caveats: Being productive about 87% or about 30% of the time was typical of most TCR beta V segments in an earlier analysis.

The TCR sequence derives from a woman in her 30s in good health and CMV-seronegative. The genes are TRBV19 and TRBJ2-5; tentatively, D is TRBD2 (7 bases). Sequencing input: PBMCs. The CDR3 is CASSREGGGSGKETQYF. The CDR3 coding sequence is TGTGCCAGTAGTAGAGAGGGGGGGGGCTCGGGAAAAGAGACCCAGTACTTC.